Shown below are 18 T cell receptor beta chains from a single sample sequenced in a study of cytomegalovirus exposure and HLA in healthy donors. It was with 60 Vbeta and 13 Jbeta primers that the PCR ran. Only in-frame clones appear in the TCRdb table, and some are missing; sequencing was by immunoSEQ multiplex PCR. The specimen's table records some 70,000 clones. The specimen was PBMCs. These receptors came from a man aged 35-49 years in good health and CMV-seronegative.

The V gene is TRBV11-2, the J gene TRBJ2-3; 7 bases are shared with TRBD2. Germline lookup yields CDR1 SGHAT and CDR2 FQNNGV. This CDR3 is 13 amino acids long. The junction had 2 bases not matched to a gene; V was cut back by 1 base and J by 7 bases. DNA for the CDR3: TGTGCCAGCAGCTTAGGCGGGGGTTATACGCAGTATTTT. It codes for CASSLGGGYTQYF.

This chain links TRBV6-5 with TRBJ2-7; D may be TRBD1 (5 bases). The ends were cut back, 4 bases at V and 6 bases at J, with 7 bases in the middle. The CDR3 runs to 11 residues. Per germline, CDR1 MNHEY and CDR2 SVGAGI. CDR3: CASSFQGEQYF. CDR3 DNA sequence: TGTGCCAGCAGTTTCCAGGGCGAGCAGTACTTC.

V is TRBV9 and J is TRBJ1-4; the match to TRBD1 covers 9 bases. CDR1 SGDLS and CDR2 YYNGEE come from the germline V gene. V was pared by 2 bases and J by 8 bases, with 7 bases of the junction left unmatched. The CDR3 spans 15 residues. The chain's CDR3 is CASSVGDRVGEKLFF. The CDR3 DNA reads TGTGCCAGCAGCGTTGGGGACAGGGTGGGAGAAAAACTGTTTTTT.

The gene calls are TRBV15 and TRBJ1-2, with 8 positions matching TRBD1. Trimming took 0 bases from V and 2 from J; bases not matched to a gene: 2. Per the germline V gene, CDR1 is LNHNV and CDR2 is YYDKDF (reference sequence). CDR3 length: 15 amino acids. Here the CDR3 reads CATSRDNRGNYGYTF. The CDR3 region has the DNA TGTGCCACCAGCAGAGACAACAGGGGGAACTATGGCTACACCTTC.

V and J are TRBV2 and TRBJ1-4; possibly TRBD1 for D (5 bases). The germline CDR1 and CDR2 sequences are SNHLY and FYNNEI. Trimming pared 5 bases from V and 8 bases from J, leaving 15 bases between. There are 14 residues in the CDR3. The CDR3 DNA reads TGTGCCAGCAGTTTAGAACAGGTGGAAGAAAAACTGTTTTTT. Encoded protein: CASSLEQVEEKLFF.

The chain employs TRBV9 and TRBJ2-1; D remains unclear. V was trimmed by 0 bases and J by 0 bases, leaving 7 bases between them. CDR1 and CDR2 from the germline V gene are SGDLS and YYNGEE. The CDR3 contains 15 residues. CDR3 in amino acids: CASSVGVSSYNEQFF. CDR3 bases: TGTGCCAGCAGCGTAGGTGTCAGCTCCTACAATGAGCAGTTCTTC.

This chain uses TRBV6-1 with TRBJ1-5; D call uncertain. There are 14 residues in the CDR3. V lost 4 bases to trimming and J lost 0 bases, with 7 bases between them. Germline V gene lookup returns CDR1 MNHNS and CDR2 SASEGT. The CDR3 here is CASSVPSSNQPQHF. CDR3 coding DNA: TGTGCCAGCAGTGTTCCATCTAGCAATCAGCCCCAGCATTTT.

The chain joins TRBV30 to TRBJ2-1; 11 bases line up with TRBD2. Germline lookup yields CDR1 GTSNPN and CDR2 SVGIG (reference sequence). The CDR3 has 15 residues. V was pared by 2 bases and J by 7 bases, with 7 bases of the junction left unmatched. CDR3 sequence (DNA): TGTGCCTGGAGTTTTAGCGGGAGGGCCGGGAATGAGCAGTTCTTC. Amino acids: CAWSFSGRAGNEQFF.

This sequence joins TRBV11-2 and TRBJ2-1; D is unresolved. Germline CDR1 SGHAT, CDR2 FQNNGV. Trimming left V 1 base short and J 5 bases short, with 6 bases between. There are 13 residues in the CDR3. CDR3 sequence: CASSLVLNNEQFF. As DNA, the CDR3 is TGTGCCAGCAGCTTAGTACTAAACAATGAGCAGTTCTTC.

The V and J genes are TRBV5-4 and TRBJ2-3; the match to TRBD2 covers 16 bases. V gave up 4 bases and J gave up 4 bases; unmatched junction bases: 9. The germline CDR1 and CDR2 sequences are SGHNT and YYREEE (reference sequence). The length of the CDR3 is 18 residues. CDR3 sequence reads: CASSAGLAGGIRADTQYF. The CDR3 region has the DNA TGTGCCAGCAGCGCGGGACTAGCGGGAGGGATTAGGGCAGATACGCAGTATTTT.

V usage is TRBV2 and J usage is TRBJ2-3; 12 positions agree with TRBD2. The CDR3 has 17 amino acids. Germline V gene data show CDR1 as SNHLY and CDR2 as FYNNEI. Trimming removed 4 bases from V and 3 bases from J; junction bases left unmatched: 8. Here the CDR3 reads CASSAASGGARTDTQYF. In DNA form, the CDR3 reads TGTGCCAGCAGTGCGGCTAGCGGGGGGGCCAGGACAGATACGCAGTATTTT.

The chain joins TRBV2 to TRBJ1-5, with 7 bases lining up with TRBD1. The CDR3 runs 14 residues. Germline CDR1 reads SNHLY; CDR2 reads FYNNEI. V lost 7 bases, J lost 3 bases, and 6 bases stayed unmatched. The CDR3 here is CASKRDSPNQPQHF. The CDR3 DNA follows: TGTGCCAGCAAACGGGACAGCCCCAATCAGCCCCAGCATTTT.

The gene calls are TRBV27 and TRBJ2-3, with D tentatively TRBD1 (5 bases). The V end was cut by 6 bases, the J end by 0 bases, with 13 bases between. Germline V gene sequence: CDR1 MNHEY, CDR2 SMNVEV (reference sequence). The CDR3 is made up of 15 amino acids. The CDR3 DNA reads as TGTGCCAGCAGCCCGACGGCAGGGAGCACAGATACGCAGTATTTT. Translating gives CASSPTAGSTDTQYF.

The gene calls are TRBV5-8 and TRBJ2-5; 16 bases align to TRBD2. The CDR3 runs to 17 residues. V lost 2 bases, J lost 4 bases, and 5 bases stayed unmatched. The germline gives CDR1 SGHTS, CDR2 YDEGEE. CDR3 region: CASSLGTSGGARETQYF. The CDR3 coding sequence is TGTGCCAGCAGCTTAGGGACTAGCGGGGGGGCACGAGAGACCCAGTACTTC.

The gene calls are TRBV14 and TRBJ1-6, with a tentative D call TRBD1 (5 bases). Trimming removed 4 bases from V and 4 bases from J, with 8 bases in between. The CDR3 contains 14 residues. CDR1 and CDR2 from the germline V gene are SGHDN and FVKESK. CDR3 nucleotide sequence: TGTGCCAGCAGCCTCCAGGGTTATAATTCACCCCTCCACTTT. This gives the protein CASSLQGYNSPLHF.

This sequence joins TRBV19 and TRBJ2-7; TRBD2 aligns across 9 bases. In germline, CDR1 is LNHDA, CDR2 SQIVND (reference sequence). Trimming at V came to 3 bases and at J to 5 bases, leaving 8 bases not matched to a gene. This CDR3 spans 15 amino acids. Here the CDR3 DNA reads TGTGCCAGTAGTATTATTAGCGGGAGTCCTAACGAGCAGTACTTC. It specifies CASSIISGSPNEQYF.

The CDR3 coding sequence is TGTGCCAGCAGCCTCCGGGTCGCGGGAGTGCCATCCTACGAGCAGTACTTC. Residues: CASSLRVAGVPSYEQYF. V is TRBV7-2 and J is TRBJ2-7; TRBD2 matches 7 bases. Trimming at V came to 5 bases and at J to 1 base, leaving 14 bases not matched to a gene. The germline CDR1 and CDR2 sequences are SGHTA and FQGNSA. This CDR3 is 17 amino acids long. The whole variable domain, remainder taken from reference TRBV7-2 and TRBJ2-7, is GAGVSQSPSNKVTEKGKDVELRCDPISGHTALYWYRQSLGQGLEFLIYFQGNSAPDKSGLPSDRFSAERTGGSVSTLTIQRTQQEDSAVYLCASSLRVAGVPSYEQYFGPGTRLTVT.

This chain joins TRBV30 and TRBJ2-7; tentatively, D is TRBD2 (6 bases). Trimming cost V 2 bases and J 7 bases, with 9 bases left between them. Germline V gene sequence: CDR1 GTSNPN, CDR2 SVGIG (reference sequence). The CDR3 has 11 residues. The CDR3 DNA is TGTGCCTGGAGTTCCCGGGAGGAGCAGTACTTC. It is translated as CAWSSREEQYF.